This TCR beta chain emerged from a study of T cell repertoires in aging, cancer and after chemotherapy. Study information: Six age groups, ranging from 30 or younger to 70 or older, included the donors. Overall study findings and caveats: Compared with age-matched healthy donors, untreated hematological or solid cancer patients showed higher blood TCR clonality. No conclusions about immunological memory after chemotherapy can be drawn from the repertoire data.

V lost 0 bases and J lost 10, with 10 bases in between. Germline CDR1 reads GTSNPN; CDR2 reads SVGIG (reference sequence). The CDR3 has 11 residues. Amplification of TCR beta used genomic DNA extracted from peripheral blood. Rearranged V-D-J TRB sequences were amplified with a mixed TRB-A/B primer pool. MiXCR, run by TCRdb on the multiplex PCR reads, gives a single entry per CDR3 protein. The table lists about 1,200 distinct CDR3 sequences, approximately 30% of them singletons. This clonotype appeared once. Its antigen is as yet unknown. This chain joins TRBV30 and TRBJ2-7, with D perhaps matching TRBD1 (5 bases). The sequence came from a human donor with a solid tumor. The sample was blood. The CDR3 spells CAWSVRQGQYF. The CDR3 DNA reads as TGTGCCTGGAGTGTACGGCAGGGTCAGTACTTC.